What follows is one T cell receptor (beta chain) and its context. As yet, its antigen is unknown. Profiled with immunoSEQ multiplex PCR; TCRdb holds only in-frame clones, not every one. Among about 89,000 clones listed, around 86% were seen once. This record belongs to a study of T cell repertoires and HLA-DP antigens. Study-level findings and limits: The CD4+ repertoire was not split into naive and memory.

V dropped 1 base and J dropped 3; count of bases not matched to a gene: 3. The CDR3 is made up of 14 amino acids. Germline V gene lookup returns CDR1 SEHNR and CDR2 FQNEAQ (reference sequence). Average purity of the negatively selected CD4+ T cells was approximately 98%. Sequencing was performed on CD4+ T cells from PBMCs. V and J are TRBV7-9 and TRBJ2-7, with 7 bases that match TRBD2. The clonotype comes from a man aged 50 to 60 in good health and CMV-seronegative. The CDR3: CASSLGGGGYEQYF. CDR3 sequence (DNA): TGTGCCAGCAGCTTAGGTGGGGGGGGCTACGAGCAGTACTTC.